This T cell receptor beta chain was obtained from a study of CD8+ T cells in alopecia areata. Study details: Those patients who were treated received oral tofacitinib, which was given at 5 to 10 mg twice daily for moderate-to-severe alopecia areata.

Findings and caveats of the study: Alopecia totalis/universalis scalp especially showed more expanded CD8+ clones than normal scalp. Because of a solitary nonresponder, the connection of baseline CD8+ expansion to response stays uncertain.

Notes on this clone: What it binds is unknown.

Following extraction, RNA underwent reverse transcription to cDNA, which served as the sequencing template. Clones were sequenced by immunoSEQ multiplex PCR, and TCRdb holds only the in-frame ones, with some missing. Among about 220,000 clones, 50% to 70% were seen once, and the ten largest hold roughly 1.5%. Germline V gene lookup returns CDR1 SGHTA and CDR2 FQGNSA. J was trimmed by 4 bases and V by 5 bases; bases with no gene match: 10. The CDR3 loop spans 15 amino acids. Treatment in this sample: oral pan-JAK inhibitor, 5-10 mg twice daily. The sorting of PBMCs gave CD4+ and CD8+ T cells. The specimen was CD4+ T cells sorted from blood, collected at week 4, from a patient treated with tofacitinib. The chain links TRBV7-2 to TRBJ1-1; TRBD1 aligns across 7 bases. The clonotype originates from a human donor with alopecia areata. In DNA, the CDR3 is TGTGCCAGCAGCCGAAATCAAGGGGGCACCACTGAAGCTTTCTTT. This sequence encodes CASSRNQGGTTEAFF.